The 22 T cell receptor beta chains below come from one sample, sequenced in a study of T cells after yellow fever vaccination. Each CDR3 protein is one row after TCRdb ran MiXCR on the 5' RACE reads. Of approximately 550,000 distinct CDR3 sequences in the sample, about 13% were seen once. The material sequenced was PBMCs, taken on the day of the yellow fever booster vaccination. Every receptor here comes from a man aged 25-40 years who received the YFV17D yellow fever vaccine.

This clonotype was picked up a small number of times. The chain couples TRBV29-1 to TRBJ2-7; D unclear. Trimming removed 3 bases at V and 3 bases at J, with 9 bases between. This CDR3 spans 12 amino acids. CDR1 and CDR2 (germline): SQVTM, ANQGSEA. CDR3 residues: CSVDLGYYEQYF. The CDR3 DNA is TGCAGCGTTGATTTGGGGTACTACGAGCAGTACTTC.

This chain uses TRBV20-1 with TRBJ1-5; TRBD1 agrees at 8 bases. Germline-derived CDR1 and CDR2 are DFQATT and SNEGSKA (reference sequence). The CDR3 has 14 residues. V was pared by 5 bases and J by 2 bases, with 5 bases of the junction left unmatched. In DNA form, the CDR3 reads TGCAGTGCTCCACCGGGACAGGGCAATCAGCCCCAGCATTTT. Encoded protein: CSAPPGQGNQPQHF.

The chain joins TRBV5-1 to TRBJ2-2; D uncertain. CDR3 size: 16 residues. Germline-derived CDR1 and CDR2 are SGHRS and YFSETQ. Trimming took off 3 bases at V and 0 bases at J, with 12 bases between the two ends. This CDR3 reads CASSSPTGANTGELFF. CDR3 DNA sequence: TGCGCCAGCAGCTCTCCGACTGGCGCGAACACCGGGGAGCTGTTTTTT.

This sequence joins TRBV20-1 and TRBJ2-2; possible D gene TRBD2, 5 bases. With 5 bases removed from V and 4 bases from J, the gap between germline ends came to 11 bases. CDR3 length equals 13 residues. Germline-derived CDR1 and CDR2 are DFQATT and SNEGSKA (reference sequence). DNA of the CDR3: TGCAGTGCTCTTAGGACTCTCACCGGGGAGCTGTTTTTT. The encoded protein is CSALRTLTGELFF.

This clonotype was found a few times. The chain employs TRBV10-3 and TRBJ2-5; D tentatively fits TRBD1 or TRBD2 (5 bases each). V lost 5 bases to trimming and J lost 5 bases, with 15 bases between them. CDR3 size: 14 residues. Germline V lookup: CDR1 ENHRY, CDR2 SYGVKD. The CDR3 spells CAISSSGPGETQYF. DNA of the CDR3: TGTGCCATCAGTTCAAGCGGTCCAGGGGAGACCCAGTACTTC.

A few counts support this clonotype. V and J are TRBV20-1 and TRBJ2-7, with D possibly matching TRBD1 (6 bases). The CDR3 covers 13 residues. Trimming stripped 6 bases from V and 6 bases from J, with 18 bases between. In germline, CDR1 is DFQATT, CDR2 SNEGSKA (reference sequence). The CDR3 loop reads CSAAGAGDGEQYF. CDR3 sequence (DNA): TGCAGTGCCGCCGGGGCAGGGGACGGCGAGCAGTACTTC.

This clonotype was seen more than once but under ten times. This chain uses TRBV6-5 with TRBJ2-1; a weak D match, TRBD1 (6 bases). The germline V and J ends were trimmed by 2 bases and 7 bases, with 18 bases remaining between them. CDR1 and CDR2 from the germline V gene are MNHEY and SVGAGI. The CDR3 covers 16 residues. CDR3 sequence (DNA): TGTGCCAGCAGTTACAGTCCCGGACAGAGAGCGAATGAGCAGTTCTTC. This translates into CASSYSPGQRANEQFF.

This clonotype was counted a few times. CDR3 DNA sequence: TGTGCCAGCAGCGTAGCAGGGGGACTAGCGTCGAGCTCCTACGAGCAGTACTTC. This translates into CASSVAGGLASSSYEQYF. This rearrangement joins TRBV9 to TRBJ2-7, with 10 bases aligning to TRBD2. V lost 0 bases to trimming and J lost 0 bases; unmatched junction nucleotides: 9. CDR1 is SGDLS, CDR2 YYNGEE, per germline. This CDR3 is 18 amino acids long.

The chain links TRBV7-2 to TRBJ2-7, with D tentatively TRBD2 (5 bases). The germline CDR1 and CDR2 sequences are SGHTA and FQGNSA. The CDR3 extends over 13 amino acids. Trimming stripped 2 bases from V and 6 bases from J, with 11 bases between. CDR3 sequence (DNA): TGTGCCAGCAGCTTAATAGAGGCGGGCGAGCAGTACTTC. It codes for CASSLIEAGEQYF.

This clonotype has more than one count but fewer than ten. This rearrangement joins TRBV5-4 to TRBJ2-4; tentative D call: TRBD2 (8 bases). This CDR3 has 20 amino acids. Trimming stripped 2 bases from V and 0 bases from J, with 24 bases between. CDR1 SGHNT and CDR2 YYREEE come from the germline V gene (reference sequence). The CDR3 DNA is TGTGCCAGCAGCTTTGAGCGGGGGTACGGGACAGAACTAGCCAAAAACATTCAGTACTTC. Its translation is CASSFERGYGTELAKNIQYF.

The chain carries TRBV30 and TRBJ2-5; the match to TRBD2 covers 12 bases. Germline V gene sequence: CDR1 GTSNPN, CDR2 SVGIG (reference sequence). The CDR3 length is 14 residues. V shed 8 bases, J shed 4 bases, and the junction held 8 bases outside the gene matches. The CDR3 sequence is CARQTSGSGETQYF. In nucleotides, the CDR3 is TGTGCCCGACAGACTAGCGGGAGTGGAGAGACCCAGTACTTC. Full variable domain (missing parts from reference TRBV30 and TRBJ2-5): SQTIHQWPATLVQPVGSPLSLECTVEGTSNPNLYWYRQAAGRGLQLLFYSVGIGQISSEVPQNLSASRPQDRQFILSSKKLLLSDSGFYLCARQTSGSGETQYFGPGTRLLVL.

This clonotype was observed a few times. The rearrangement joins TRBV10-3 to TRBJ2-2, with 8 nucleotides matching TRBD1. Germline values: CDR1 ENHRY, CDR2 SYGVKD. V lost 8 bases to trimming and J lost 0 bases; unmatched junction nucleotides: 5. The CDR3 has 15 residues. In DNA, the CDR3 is TGTGCCATCCAGGACAGGGACTCGAACACCGGGGAGCTGTTTTTT. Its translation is CAIQDRDSNTGELFF.

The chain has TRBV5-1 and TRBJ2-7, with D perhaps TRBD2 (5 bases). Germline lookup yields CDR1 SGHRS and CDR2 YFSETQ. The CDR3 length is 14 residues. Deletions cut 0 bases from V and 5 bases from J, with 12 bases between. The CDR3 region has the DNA TGCGCCAGCAGCTTGGGGGCCAGGCGGGACGAGCAGTACTTC. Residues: CASSLGARRDEQYF.

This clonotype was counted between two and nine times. The DNA of the CDR3 is TGTGCCTGGAATCCAGGGACCTACGAGCAGTACTTC. This encodes CAWNPGTYEQYF. The chain uses TRBV30 and TRBJ2-7; possibly TRBD1 for D (5 bases). The V end was cut by 4 bases, the J end by 2 bases, with 9 bases between. Germline CDR1 and CDR2: GTSNPN and SVGIG (reference sequence). The CDR3 consists of 12 residues. Filled out from reference TRBV30 and TRBJ2-7, the complete variable domain reads SQTIHQWPATLVQPVGSPLSLECTVEGTSNPNLYWYRQAAGRGLQLLFYSVGIGQISSEVPQNLSASRPQDRQFILSSKKLLLSDSGFYLCAWNPGTYEQYFGPGTRLTVT.

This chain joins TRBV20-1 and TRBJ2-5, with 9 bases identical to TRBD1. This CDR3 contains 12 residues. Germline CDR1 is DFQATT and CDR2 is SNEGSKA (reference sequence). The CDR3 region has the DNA TGCATGGGACAGGGTGGCCAAGAGACCCAGTACTTC. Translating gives CMGQGGQETQYF.

The CDR3 here is CSAREWDMRPFF. As DNA, the CDR3 is TGCAGTGCTAGAGAGTGGGACATGAGACCTTTCTTT. J is TRBJ1-1 and V is TRBV20-1; weak D call: TRBD1 (6 bases). From germline, CDR1 is DFQATT and CDR2 SNEGSKA (reference sequence). Trimming removed 0 bases from V and 12 bases from J, with 14 bases in between. This CDR3 is built from 12 residues.

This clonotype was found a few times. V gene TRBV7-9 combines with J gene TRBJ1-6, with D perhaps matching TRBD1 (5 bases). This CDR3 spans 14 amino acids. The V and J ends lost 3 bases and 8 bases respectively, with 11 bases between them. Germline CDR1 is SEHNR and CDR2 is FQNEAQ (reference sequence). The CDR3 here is CASSLGGVYSPLHF. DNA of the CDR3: TGTGCCAGCAGCTTGGGGGGGGTGTATTCACCCCTCCACTTT.

Here the CDR3 reads CASSPHNPQPGATNEKLFF. DNA for the CDR3: TGTGCCAGCAGTCCCCACAACCCCCAACCGGGGGCAACTAATGAAAAACTGTTTTTT. The J gene is TRBJ1-4, the V gene TRBV25-1, with D possibly TRBD1 on 5 matching bases. CDR3 length: 19 residues. CDR1 is MGHDK, CDR2 SYGVNS, per germline. Between the trimmed V and J ends, which lost 5 bases and 0 bases, there was a span of 22 bases.

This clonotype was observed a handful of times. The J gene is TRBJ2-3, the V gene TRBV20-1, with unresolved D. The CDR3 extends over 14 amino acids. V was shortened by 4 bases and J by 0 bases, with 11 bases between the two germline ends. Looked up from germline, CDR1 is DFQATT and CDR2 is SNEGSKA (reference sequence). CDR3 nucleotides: TGCAGTGCTATCCGAGTTATCAGCACAGATACGCAGTATTTT. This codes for CSAIRVISTDTQYF.

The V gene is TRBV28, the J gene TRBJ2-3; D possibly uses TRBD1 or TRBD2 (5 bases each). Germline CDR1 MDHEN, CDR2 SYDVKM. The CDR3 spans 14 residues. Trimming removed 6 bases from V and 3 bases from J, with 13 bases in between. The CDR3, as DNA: TGTGCCAGCAGACCCCTGGGACCAACAGATACGCAGTATTTT. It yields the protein CASRPLGPTDTQYF. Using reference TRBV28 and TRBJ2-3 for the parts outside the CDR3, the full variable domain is DVKVTQSSRYLVKRTGEKVFLECVQDMDHENMFWYRQDPGLGLRLIYFSYDVKMKEKGDIPEGYSVSREKKERFSLILESASTNQTSMYLCASRPLGPTDTQYFGPGTRLTVL.

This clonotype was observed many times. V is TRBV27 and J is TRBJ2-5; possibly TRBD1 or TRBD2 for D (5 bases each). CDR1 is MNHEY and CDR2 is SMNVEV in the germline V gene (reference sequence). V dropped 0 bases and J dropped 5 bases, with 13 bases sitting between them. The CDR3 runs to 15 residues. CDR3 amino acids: CASSLSSAGTETQYF. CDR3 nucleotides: TGTGCCAGCAGTTTATCGTCGGCAGGGACGGAGACCCAGTACTTC.

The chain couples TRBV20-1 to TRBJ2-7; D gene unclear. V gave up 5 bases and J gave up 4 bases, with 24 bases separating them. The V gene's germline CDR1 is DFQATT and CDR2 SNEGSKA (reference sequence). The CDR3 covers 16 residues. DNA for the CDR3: TGCAGTGCTTACGTGACCCCGGCCCAGAAAGGATACGAGCAGTACTTC. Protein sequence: CSAYVTPAQKGYEQYF.